This record looks at one T cell receptor (beta chain) sequence and its context. Its target is unknown. As defined, naive CD8 cells were CD45RO-negative and positively selected for CCR7, with terminally differentiated effector memory CD45RA+ cells excluded. Original processing notes: ImmunoSEQ yielded junction-only sequences lacking quality scores, so filtering differed. This table comes from immunoSEQ multiplex PCR, and its TCRdb copy is limited to in-frame clones, with some not included. That table furnishes V, J and clone size, whereas the DNA furnished D and trimming. The sample consists of some 2.1 million clones, just under 95% of them appearing once. Germline V gene lookup returns CDR1 PRHDT and CDR2 FYEKMQ (reference sequence). Trimming left V 3 bases short and J 0 bases short, with 11 bases between. CDR3 length equals 15 residues. The data derive from a study of shared clonotypes between healthy human individuals. Overall study results and limits: The generation probabilities recorded for non-shared clonotypes fell below those of clonotypes shared by all four donors.

This chain joins TRBV13 and TRBJ2-5; D is unclear. Sequencing used naive CD8+ T cells sorted from blood. The receptor's source is a man between 18 and 29 years old in good health. CDR3 in DNA: TGTGCCAGCAGCTTCCGAGGCGAGTACCAAGAGACCCAGTACTTC. Translation: CASSFRGEYQETQYF.